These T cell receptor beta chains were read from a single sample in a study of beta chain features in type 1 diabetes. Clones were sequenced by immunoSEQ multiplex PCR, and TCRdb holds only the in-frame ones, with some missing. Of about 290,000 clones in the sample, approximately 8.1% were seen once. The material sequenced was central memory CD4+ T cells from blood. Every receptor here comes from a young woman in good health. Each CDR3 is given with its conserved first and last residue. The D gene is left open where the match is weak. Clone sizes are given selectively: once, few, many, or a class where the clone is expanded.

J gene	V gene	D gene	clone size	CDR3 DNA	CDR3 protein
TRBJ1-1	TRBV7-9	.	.	TGTGCCAGCAGCTTTACGACCCAGGGTGAAGCTTTCTTT	CASSFTTQGEAFF
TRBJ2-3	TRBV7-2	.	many	TGTGCCAGCAGCTTCCCCCCGCTAGATACGCAGTATTTT	CASSFPPLDTQYF
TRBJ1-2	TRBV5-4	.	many	TGTGCCAGCAGCTTGGGAGGACAGTATGGCTACACCTTC	CASSLGGQYGYTF
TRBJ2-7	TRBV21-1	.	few	.	CASSKEVASGSAYEQYF
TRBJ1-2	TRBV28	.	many	TGTGCCAGCAGTTCATCAGGGGACTATGGCTACACCTTC	CASSSSGDYGYTF
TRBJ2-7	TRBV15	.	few	TGTGCCACCAGCAGACCCCCGGGTGAGCAGTACTTC	CATSRPPGEQYF
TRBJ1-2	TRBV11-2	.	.	TGTGCCAGCAGCTTGGACAGATTCTATGGCTACACCTTC	CASSLDRFYGYTF
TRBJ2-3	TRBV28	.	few	TGTGCCAGCAGTTCTACAGGGACTAGCACAGATACGCAGTATTTT	CASSSTGTSTDTQYF
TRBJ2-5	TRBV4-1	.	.	TGCGCCAGCAGCCAGGGGGAAGCAAAAAGGGAGACCCAGTACTTC	CASSQGEAKRETQYF
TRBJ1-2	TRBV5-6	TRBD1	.	TGTGCCAGCAGCGTGACAGGGTGGGTGGACTATGGCTACACCTTC	CASSVTGWVDYGYTF
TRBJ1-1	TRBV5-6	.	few	TGTGCCAGCAGCTTGCCGGGAATAGAGGCCACTGAAGCTTTCTTT	CASSLPGIEATEAFF
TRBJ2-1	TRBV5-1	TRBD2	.	TGCGCCAGCACCGTGACTAGCGGGAGGGCCACTGAGCAGTTCTTC	CASTVTSGRATEQFF
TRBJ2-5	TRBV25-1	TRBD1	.	TGTGCCAGCAGTGGGCCGACAGGGGAGGCGGAGACCCAGTACTTC	CASSGPTGEAETQYF
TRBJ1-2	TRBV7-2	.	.	TGTGCCAGCAGCTTGCAGCCAGCAGGGTTAGGCGGCTACACCTTC	CASSLQPAGLGGYTF
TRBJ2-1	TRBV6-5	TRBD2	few	TGTGCCAGCAGTTTTAGCGGGAGCCGAACACAGGATGAGCAGTTCTTC	CASSFSGSRTQDEQFF
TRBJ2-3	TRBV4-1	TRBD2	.	TGCGCCAGCAGCCAACAAGCGGGGGGGAAAACAGATACGCAGTATTTT	CASSQQAGGKTDTQYF
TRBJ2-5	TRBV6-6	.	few	TGTGCCAGCAGTTACTCGGGGGGAGGAGAGACCCAGTACTTC	CASSYSGGGETQYF
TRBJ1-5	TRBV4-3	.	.	TGCGCCAGCAGCCAAGAAATGTTAAGAGGGCAGCCCCAGCATTTT	CASSQEMLRGQPQHF
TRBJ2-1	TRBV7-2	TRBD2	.	TGTGCCAGCACGAGGACTAGCGGGAGTGACGAGCAGTTCTTC	CASTRTSGSDEQFF
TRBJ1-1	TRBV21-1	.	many	TGTGCCAGCAGCAAGGGAGCGACCTTGAACACTGAAGCTTTCTTT	CASSKGATLNTEAFF
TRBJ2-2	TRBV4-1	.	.	TGCGCCAGCCACTTGAGCCTAGGCACGGGGACCGGGGAGCTGTTTTTT	CASHLSLGTGTGELFF
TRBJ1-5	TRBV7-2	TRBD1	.	TGTGCCAGCAGCTTAATTTACACAGGGGATCAGCCCCAGCATTTT	CASSLIYTGDQPQHF
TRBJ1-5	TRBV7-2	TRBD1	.	TGTGCCAGCAGCTTTACAGGGGAGGGGCCCCAGCATTTT	CASSFTGEGPQHF
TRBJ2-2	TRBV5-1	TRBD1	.	TGCGCCAGCAGCCCGGGACAGGGAACAGTTTCCTCCGGGGAGCTGTTTTTT	CASSPGQGTVSSGELFF
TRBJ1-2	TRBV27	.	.	TGTGCCAGCAGTCTTCAGCCTAACTATGGCTACACCTTC	CASSLQPNYGYTF
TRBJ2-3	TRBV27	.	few	TGTGCCAGCCACCGCCCAGGGTTGAGCACAGATACGCAGTATTTT	CASHRPGLSTDTQYF
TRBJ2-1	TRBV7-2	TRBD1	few	TGTGCCAGCAGCCCAGATGGGACAGGGACATACCGTACCAATGAGCAGTTCTTC	CASSPDGTGTYRTNEQFF
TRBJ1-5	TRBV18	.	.	TGTGCCAGCTCAGAGGGGAGTCCGTATAGCAATCAGCCCCAGCATTTT	CASSEGSPYSNQPQHF
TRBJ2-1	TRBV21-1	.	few	TGTGCCAGCAGCAAAGTGAAGACTAGCGGGGGGGCGTATCTGTTCTTC	CASSKVKTSGGAYLFF
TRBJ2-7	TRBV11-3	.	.	TGTGCCAGCAGCTTAAGGAATGGAGGTCCGTACTTC	CASSLRNGGPYF
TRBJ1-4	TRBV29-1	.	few	TGCAGCGCCCTGGGAGGGGATGAAAAACTGTTTTTT	CSALGGDEKLFF
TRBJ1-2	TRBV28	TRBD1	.	TGTGCCAGCACCTCCCCCACTAAGGGGGCCAACTATGGCTACACCTTC	CASTSPTKGANYGYTF
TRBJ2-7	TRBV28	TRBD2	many	TGTGCCAGCAGTTTTCCGGCGGGAGGGTCCTACGAGCAGTACTTC	CASSFPAGGSYEQYF
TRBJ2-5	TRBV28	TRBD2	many	TGTGCCAGCGGGACACTAGCGGGGGGAGAGACCCAGTACTTC	CASGTLAGGETQYF
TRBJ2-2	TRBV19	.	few	TGTGCCAGTAGTTCACGGCCTCGACGTAACACCGGGGAGCTGTTTTTT	CASSSRPRRNTGELFF
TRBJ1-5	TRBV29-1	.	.	TGCAGCGTTGATAGTGGGGGAGGCCAGCCCCAGCATTTT	CSVDSGGGQPQHF
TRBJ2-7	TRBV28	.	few	TGTGCCAGCAGGTTACGTGGCTCGCGGACCTACGAGCAGTACTTC	CASRLRGSRTYEQYF